These 28 T cell receptor beta chains originate from one sample sequenced in a study of identical twins. TCRdb re-called the 5' RACE reads with MiXCR, one entry per CDR3 protein. The profile shows some 200,000 distinct CDR3 sequences, around 6.8% of them singletons. The same specimen was also included in a second study, on yellow fever vaccine responses in identical twins.

Sequenced sample: memory (CD45RO+) T cells sorted from blood. The receptors shown here come from a woman between 18 and 29 years old in good health.

At least ten counts were recorded for this clonotype. The chain carries TRBV12-3 or TRBV12-4 and TRBJ2-7; D is unresolved. Trimming pared 4 bases from V and 1 base from J, leaving 8 bases between. The CDR3 sequence is 13 residues long. CDR3 residues: CASSSLTSYEQYF. For the CDR3, the DNA is TGTGCCAGCAGTTCCCTCACGTCCTACGAGCAGTACTTC.

The rearrangement links TRBV7-2 to TRBJ2-7; D unclear. This CDR3 comprises 15 residues. Germline CDR1 reads SGHTA; CDR2 reads FQGNSA. V lost 2 bases, J lost 4 bases, and 15 bases lay in between. The CDR3 sequence: CASSLRAERPYEQYF. As DNA, the CDR3 is TGTGCCAGCAGCTTAAGGGCGGAGAGACCGTACGAGCAGTACTTC.

In its sample, this clonotype was seen many times. This rearrangement joins TRBV6-4 to TRBJ2-1; 8 bases agree with TRBD2. The junction had 3 bases not matched to a gene; V was cut back by 0 bases and J by 8 bases. This CDR3 has 14 amino acids. Germline CDR1 is MRHNA and CDR2 is SNTAGT. The CDR3 nucleotides read TGTGCCAGCAGTGACTCAATCGGGAGGGATGAGCAGTTCTTC. Amino acid sequence: CASSDSIGRDEQFF.

This clonotype was counted many times. This rearrangement joins TRBV30 to TRBJ1-2, with D possibly TRBD1 on 5 matching bases. V lost 2 bases and J 5 bases, leaving 15 bases between the germline ends. The CDR3 contains 14 residues. Germline-derived CDR1 and CDR2 are GTSNPN and SVGIG (reference sequence). The CDR3 DNA follows: TGTGCCTGGAGTCTCAATTTTAGGGGTTATGGCTACACCTTC. Translating gives CAWSLNFRGYGYTF.

This chain uses TRBV27 with TRBJ2-1, with D perhaps matching TRBD2 (5 bases). CDR1 is MNHEY, CDR2 SMNVEV, per germline (reference sequence). Trimming shortened V by 0 bases and J by 10 bases, and 13 bases separated the two germline ends. This CDR3 has 14 residues. DNA for the CDR3: TGTGCCAGCAGTTTATCCGGAGGAGCCTTCGAGCAGTTCTTC. Translation gives CASSLSGGAFEQFF.

This clonotype has a count of ten or more. The chain is built from TRBV24-1 and TRBJ2-6; D might be TRBD1 (6 bases). Germline V gene data show CDR1 as KGHDR and CDR2 as SFDVKD. V was shortened by 4 bases and J by 3 bases, with 12 bases between the two germline ends. The length of the CDR3 is 16 residues. Here the CDR3 reads CATSEERGYGANVLTF. For the CDR3, the DNA is TGTGCCACCAGTGAAGAGAGGGGGTATGGGGCCAACGTCCTGACTTTC.

This clonotype was seen repeatedly, ten times or more. The chain has TRBV20-1 and TRBJ2-5; D assignment may be TRBD1 or TRBD2 (5 bases each). The length of the CDR3 is 13 residues. Trimming shortened V by 6 bases and J by 1 base, and 12 bases separated the two germline ends. Germline lookup yields CDR1 DFQATT and CDR2 SNEGSKA (reference sequence). The CDR3 here is CSAPWGSQETQYF. As DNA, the CDR3 is TGCAGTGCCCCATGGGGGAGCCAAGAGACCCAGTACTTC.

This clonotype was recorded many times. The V and J genes are TRBV20-1 and TRBJ2-1; D is unresolved. Germline V gene lookup returns CDR1 DFQATT and CDR2 SNEGSKA (reference sequence). The germline V and J ends were trimmed by 3 bases and 5 bases, with 17 bases remaining between them. The CDR3 runs to 15 residues. CDR3 protein: CSARPLTVRDNEQFF. For the CDR3, the DNA is TGCAGTGCTAGGCCTTTGACCGTACGGGACAATGAGCAGTTCTTC.

In its sample, this clonotype was seen a few times. This rearrangement joins TRBV20-1 to TRBJ1-5; D call uncertain. The CDR3 length is 16 residues. Germline V CDR1 and CDR2: DFQATT, SNEGSKA (reference sequence). With 1 base removed from V and 4 bases from J, the gap between germline ends came to 17 bases. Written as DNA, the CDR3 is TGCAGTGCTAGAGCAAATGCAGGACGGGAGAATCAGCCCCAGCATTTT. This gives the protein CSARANAGRENQPQHF.

There are many counts of this clonotype. The chain carries TRBV29-1 and TRBJ1-1; the D is unclear. The length of the CDR3 is 12 residues. Germline CDR1 is SQVTM and CDR2 is ANQGSEA. Trimming removed 6 bases from V and 4 bases from J, with 12 bases in between. The CDR3 region has the DNA TGCAGCGTCCAAAAGGCACTCACTGAAGCTTTCTTT. As protein: CSVQKALTEAFF. The complete variable domain, with remaining parts taken from reference TRBV29-1 and TRBJ1-1, reads SAVISQKPSRDICQRGTSLTIQCQVDSQVTMMFWYRQQPGQSLTLIATANQGSEATYESGFVIDKFPISRPNLTFSTLTVSNMSPEDSSIYLCSVQKALTEAFFGQGTRLTVV.

The chain links TRBV12-3 or TRBV12-4 to TRBJ1-5, with 7 nucleotides matching TRBD1. CDR3 size: 17 residues. J was trimmed by 1 base and V by 3 bases; bases with no gene match: 9. The chain's CDR3 is CASSFSTGTASNQPQHF. In DNA, the CDR3 is TGTGCCAGCAGTTTCTCGACCGGGACAGCGAGCAATCAGCCCCAGCATTTT.

The rearrangement links TRBV12-3 or TRBV12-4 to TRBJ1-1, with D unresolved. The V gene lost 7 bases and the J gene lost 6 bases, with 18 bases spanning the gap. The CDR3 contains 14 residues. CDR3 coding DNA: TGTGCCAGCAAAGCGGGGTGGGGTAACCCTGAAGCTTTCTTT. This translates into CASKAGWGNPEAFF.

V gene TRBV7-2 combines with J gene TRBJ1-1; D gene ambiguous. The CDR3 totals 14 residues. Looked up from germline, CDR1 is SGHTA and CDR2 is FQGNSA. Trimming left V 4 bases short and J 4 bases short, with 13 bases between. The CDR3, as DNA: TGTGCCAGCAGCTCCGGTATCTTTGGCACTGAAGCTTTCTTT. As protein: CASSSGIFGTEAFF.

In this sample, this clonotype turned up many times. The genes are TRBV10-2 and TRBJ2-3; TRBD1 or TRBD2 may be the D gene (5 bases each). Germline loops: CDR1 WSHSY, CDR2 SAAADI. V was shortened by 7 bases and J by 1 base, with 12 bases between the two germline ends. The CDR3 loop spans 14 amino acids. Written as DNA, the CDR3 is TGCGCCAGCAACAAACTGGGGGGCACAGATACGCAGTATTTT. Translated, it gives CASNKLGGTDTQYF.

CDR3 protein: CAISPAGTSYEQYF. The DNA of the CDR3 is TGTGCCATCAGTCCAGCGGGGACATCCTACGAGCAGTACTTC. The chain combines TRBV10-3 with TRBJ2-7; maybe TRBD2 (7 bases). The germline CDR1 and CDR2 sequences are ENHRY and SYGVKD. V lost 5 bases to trimming and J lost 1 base, with 12 bases between them. The CDR3 contains 14 residues.

This clonotype was seen ten or more times. CDR3 residues: CATSRFGSSGRASEQYF. DNA for the CDR3: TGTGCCACCAGCAGATTCGGCTCTAGCGGGAGAGCGAGTGAGCAGTACTTC. The genes are TRBV15 and TRBJ2-7; 10 nucleotides line up with TRBD2. The CDR3 extends over 17 amino acids. Germline values: CDR1 LNHNV, CDR2 YYDKDF (reference sequence). Trimming at V came to 2 bases and at J to 7 bases, leaving 14 bases not matched to a gene.

The gene calls are TRBV10-3 and TRBJ2-7, with a possible D match to TRBD2 (5 bases). Germline V lookup: CDR1 ENHRY, CDR2 SYGVKD. Trimming pared 0 bases from V and 12 bases from J, leaving 15 bases between. The CDR3 loop spans 13 amino acids. The DNA for the CDR3 is TGTGCCATCAGTGAGTCTTATGAGGACTCACCGTACTTC. Translating it yields CAISESYEDSPYF.

This clonotype was counted many times. V usage is TRBV7-3 and J usage is TRBJ2-1; TRBD1 matches 9 bases. Per germline, CDR1 SGHTA and CDR2 FQGTGA. J gave up 4 bases and V 2 bases, and 3 bases lay outside the gene matches. The CDR3 contains 15 residues. The CDR3: CASSLDRGVYNEQFF. In DNA form, the CDR3 reads TGTGCCAGCAGCTTAGACAGGGGGGTATACAATGAGCAGTTCTTC.

This clonotype was seen a handful of times. The chain couples TRBV6-1 to TRBJ2-1; 11 bases fit TRBD2. This CDR3 spans 15 amino acids. V trimming: 6 bases; J trimming: 7 bases; junction bases outside the gene matches: 8. From germline, CDR1 is MNHNS and CDR2 SASEGT. CDR3 sequence reads: CASRILAGGPNEQFF. The CDR3 region has the DNA TGTGCCAGCAGGATCCTAGCGGGGGGACCAAATGAGCAGTTCTTC.

Ten or more counts support this clonotype. The rearrangement joins TRBV19 to TRBJ1-1; maybe TRBD1 (5 bases). V was clipped by 6 bases and J by 3 bases, with 11 bases between them. Germline CDR1 and CDR2: LNHDA and SQIVND (reference sequence). CDR3 size: 13 residues. CDR3 sequence (DNA): TGTGCCAGTAGCTTCGACAGTTACACTGAAGCTTTCTTT. Protein product: CASSFDSYTEAFF. Combining the CDR3 with reference TRBV19 and TRBJ1-1 gives the whole variable domain DGGITQSPKYLFRKEGQNVTLSCEQNLNHDAMYWYRQDPGQGLRLIYYSQIVNDFQKGDIAEGYSVSREKKESFPLTVTSAQKNPTAFYLCASSFDSYTEAFFGQGTRLTVV.

This chain uses TRBV4-3 with TRBJ2-5; possible D gene TRBD1, 6 bases. Germline assignment: CDR1 LGHNA and CDR2 YSLEER. The CDR3 length is 15 residues. V lost 0 bases, J lost 7 bases, and 15 bases lay in between. The CDR3 bases are TGCGCCAGCAGCCAAGAGTTTACAGGGAAGGTGACCCAGTACTTC. Its protein product is CASSQEFTGKVTQYF.

This clonotype was observed many times. This rearrangement joins TRBV30 to TRBJ2-2; D unclear. Per the germline V gene, CDR1 is GTSNPN and CDR2 is SVGIG (reference sequence). Trimming cost V 8 bases and J 0 bases, with 7 bases left between them. There are 12 residues in the CDR3. For the CDR3, the DNA is TGTGCCCACTACCCGAACACCGGGGAGCTGTTTTTT. It encodes CAHYPNTGELFF. The variable domain in full, completed from reference TRBV30 and TRBJ2-2, reads SQTIHQWPATLVQPVGSPLSLECTVEGTSNPNLYWYRQAAGRGLQLLFYSVGIGQISSEVPQNLSASRPQDRQFILSSKKLLLSDSGFYLCAHYPNTGELFFGEGSRLTVL.

The J gene is TRBJ2-7, the V gene TRBV30; 7 nucleotides match TRBD1. In germline, CDR1 is GTSNPN, CDR2 SVGIG (reference sequence). The V gene end was trimmed by 2 bases and the J gene end by 3 bases; junction bases not matched to a gene: 10. CDR3 length: 15 amino acids. The CDR3 DNA reads as TGTGCCTGGAGTAGGCCTTGGGACAGCAGCTACGAGCAGTACTTC. This translates into CAWSRPWDSSYEQYF.

This clonotype was picked up many times. This sequence joins TRBV12-3 or TRBV12-4 and TRBJ2-2; 13 bases align to TRBD2. The CDR3 is made up of 16 amino acids. After removal of 4 bases from V and 6 bases from J, the junction contained 5 bases not matched to a gene. CDR3 nucleotide sequence: TGTGCCAGCAGTTGGGGGACTAGCGGGGTACCCGGGGAGCTGTTTTTT. The encoded protein is CASSWGTSGVPGELFF.

This clonotype was counted a few times. The CDR3 sequence: CASSSTITYQETQYF. For the CDR3, the DNA is TGTGCCAGCAGCTCAACAATAACGTACCAAGAGACCCAGTACTTC. The chain carries TRBV7-6 and TRBJ2-5; D uncertain. The CDR3 is made up of 15 amino acids. V was pared by 4 bases and J by 0 bases, with 12 bases between. From germline, CDR1 is SGHVS and CDR2 FNYEAQ. Together with reference TRBV7-6 and TRBJ2-5, the CDR3 gives the full variable domain: GAGVSQSPRYKVTKRGQDVALRCDPISGHVSLYWYRQALGQGPEFLTYFNYEAQQDKSGLPNDRFSAERPEGSISTLTIQRTEQRDSAMYRCASSSTITYQETQYFGPGTRLLVL.

As for this clonotype: At one end the junction does not follow the germline gene, possibly because of a read error. V gene TRBV3-1 combines with J gene TRBJ2-4; possible D gene TRBD2, 5 bases. There are 15 residues in the CDR3. Per the germline V gene, CDR1 is LGHDT and CDR2 is YNNKEL (reference sequence). The CDR3 DNA sequence: TGTGCCTGCAGCCAAGGGAGCTTAGCCAAAAACATTCAGTACTTC. Translating gives CACSQGSLAKNIQYF.

There are a few counts of this clonotype. The chain uses TRBV6-1 and TRBJ2-1; D remains unclear. Germline V gene data show CDR1 as MNHNS and CDR2 as SASEGT. The CDR3 runs 13 residues. Trimming took off 6 bases at V and 4 bases at J, with 10 bases between the two ends. The DNA of the CDR3 is TGTGCCAGCAGGCGTCAGGAATACAATGAGCAGTTCTTC. Its protein product is CASRRQEYNEQFF.

There are many counts of this clonotype. This chain joins TRBV12-3 or TRBV12-4 and TRBJ1-5, with 7 bases fitting TRBD1. The V and J ends lost 6 bases and 4 bases, in that order; junction bases with no gene match: 9. This CDR3 is built from 15 residues. In DNA form, the CDR3 reads TGTGCCAGCAGCTTCGGGACAGACGAGAATCAGCCCCAGCATTTT. Translating gives CASSFGTDENQPQHF.